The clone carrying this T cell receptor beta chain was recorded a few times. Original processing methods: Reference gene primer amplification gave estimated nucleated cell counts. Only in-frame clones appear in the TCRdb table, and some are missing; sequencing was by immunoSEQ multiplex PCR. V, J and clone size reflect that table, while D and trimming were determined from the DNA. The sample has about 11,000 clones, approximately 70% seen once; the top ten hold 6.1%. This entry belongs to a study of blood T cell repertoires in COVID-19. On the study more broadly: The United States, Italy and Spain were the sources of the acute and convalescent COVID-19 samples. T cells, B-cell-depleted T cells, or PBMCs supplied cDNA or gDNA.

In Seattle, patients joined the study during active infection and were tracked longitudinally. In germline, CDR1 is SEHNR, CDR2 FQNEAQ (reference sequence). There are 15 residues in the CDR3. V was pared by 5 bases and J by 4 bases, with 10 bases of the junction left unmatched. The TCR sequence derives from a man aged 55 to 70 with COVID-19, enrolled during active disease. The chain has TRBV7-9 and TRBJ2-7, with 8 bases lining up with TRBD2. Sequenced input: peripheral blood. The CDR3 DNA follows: TGTGCCAGCAGCCCCGGGGGGGGGCGATTGTACGAGCAGTACTTC. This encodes CASSPGGGRLYEQYF.